This record looks at one T cell receptor beta chain sequence and its context. Using immunoSEQ multiplex PCR, the repertoire was profiled, and TCRdb retains in-frame clones only, with some absent. The sample consists of some 35,000 clones, 89% of them appearing once. The data were obtained in a study of T cell changes during pregnancy in multiple sclerosis. Trimming left V 4 bases short and J 3 bases short, with 10 bases between. The CDR3 runs to 13 residues. Germline V lookup: CDR1 SGHTA, CDR2 FQGNSA. The starting material was CD4+ T cells from peripheral blood mononuclear cells, obtained after pregnancy. The TCR originated in a female donor in good health, enrolled as a control in a pregnancy study. The gene calls are TRBV7-2 and TRBJ2-7; unclear D gene. The CDR3 sequence: CASSSPPNYEQYF. For the CDR3, the DNA is TGTGCCAGCAGCTCCCCCCCCAACTACGAGCAGTACTTC.